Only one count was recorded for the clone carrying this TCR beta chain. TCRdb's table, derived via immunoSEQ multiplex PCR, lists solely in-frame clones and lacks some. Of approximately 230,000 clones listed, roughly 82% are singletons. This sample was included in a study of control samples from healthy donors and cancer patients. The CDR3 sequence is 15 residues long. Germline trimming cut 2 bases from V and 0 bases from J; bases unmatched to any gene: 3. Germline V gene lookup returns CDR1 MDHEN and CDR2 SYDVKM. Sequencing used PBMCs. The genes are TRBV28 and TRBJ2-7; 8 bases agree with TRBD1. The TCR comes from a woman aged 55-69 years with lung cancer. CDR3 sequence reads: CASSLGDRSSYEQYF. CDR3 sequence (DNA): TGTGCCAGCAGTTTAGGGGACAGGAGCTCCTACGAGCAGTACTTC.